This is a list of T cell receptor beta chains from one sample in a study of blood T cell repertoires in COVID-19. TCRdb's copy holds only in-frame clones and misses some; the assay was immunoSEQ multiplex PCR. Of around 250,000 clones detected, about 83% appear once; the ten largest clones hold around 2%. The sample taken for sequencing was peripheral blood. Every receptor here comes from a man aged 25 to 40 who had recovered from COVID-19. The CDR3 runs from the conserved cysteine through the conserved F or W. Fields, in order: V gene, D gene, J gene, CDR3 protein. A D gene is named only where the DNA matches it firmly.

V gene: TRBV5-1
D gene: TRBD1
J gene: TRBJ2-5
CDR3 protein: CASSLRGTGTTQETQYF

V gene: TRBV19
D gene: TRBD2
J gene: TRBJ2-1
CDR3 protein: CASSILAGANNEQFF

V gene: TRBV29-1
D gene: NA
J gene: TRBJ2-2
CDR3 protein: CSVAKGTNTGELFF

V gene: TRBV6-6
D gene: NA
J gene: TRBJ1-1
CDR3 protein: CASSYSSRVNTEAFF

V gene: TRBV9
D gene: NA
J gene: TRBJ2-5
CDR3 protein: CASSVGATYQETQYF

V gene: TRBV6-5
D gene: NA
J gene: TRBJ2-1
CDR3 protein: CASSYSGGIYNEQFF

V gene: TRBV6-2/TRBV6-3
D gene: NA
J gene: TRBJ2-7
CDR3 protein: CASSLLGEGGYEQYF

V gene: TRBV6-5
D gene: TRBD1
J gene: TRBJ1-2
CDR3 protein: CASSLGQGDYGYTF

V gene: TRBV7-3
D gene: TRBD2
J gene: TRBJ2-1
CDR3 protein: CASSLLAGPYNEQFF

V gene: TRBV9
D gene: TRBD2
J gene: TRBJ2-1
CDR3 protein: CASSPQSGGVANEQFF

V gene: TRBV2
D gene: TRBD1
J gene: TRBJ2-2
CDR3 protein: CASGATGGAGTGELFF

V gene: TRBV3-1/TRBV3-2
D gene: NA
J gene: TRBJ1-6
CDR3 protein: CATTPQRPGSPLHF

V gene: TRBV15
D gene: TRBD1
J gene: TRBJ1-4
CDR3 protein: CATSRTGTGFEKLFF

V gene: TRBV10-3
D gene: NA
J gene: TRBJ2-3
CDR3 protein: CAISVDFSTDTQYF

V gene: TRBV9
D gene: NA
J gene: TRBJ2-3
CDR3 protein: CASSPRPGRYTDTQYF

V gene: TRBV12-3/TRBV12-4
D gene: NA
J gene: TRBJ1-5
CDR3 protein: CASSFSRVQPQHF

V gene: TRBV5-1
D gene: TRBD1
J gene: TRBJ2-7
CDR3 protein: CASSRQGTEQYF